The 21 T cell receptor beta chains in this list originate from one sample, sequenced in a study of PD-L1 blockade in urothelial cancer. Measured with immunoSEQ multiplex PCR; TCRdb has only the in-frame clones, and not every one. Among around 100,000 clones listed, around 82% were seen once. The sequenced sample was PBMCs, obtained around atezolizumab (anti-PD-L1) treatment. Source of these receptors: a man aged 45-60 years with urothelial cancer.

This clone was counted a single time. V is TRBV6-4 and J is TRBJ2-7; 8 nucleotides match TRBD2. With 0 bases clipped from V and 4 bases from J, the junction kept 8 bases outside the gene matches. CDR3 length: 16 residues. Germline V lookup: CDR1 MRHNA, CDR2 SNTAGT. CDR3 region: CASSDSTHLAGYEQYF. CDR3 nucleotides: TGTGCCAGCAGTGACTCCACACATCTAGCGGGTTACGAGCAGTACTTC.

This clone was detected ten times or more. The chain employs TRBV30 and TRBJ2-2; D is unresolved. Per the germline V gene, CDR1 is GTSNPN and CDR2 is SVGIG (reference sequence). V shed 2 bases and J shed 6 bases, with 10 bases lying between them. The CDR3 consists of 13 residues. The chain's CDR3 is CAWSPFPAGELFF. The CDR3 DNA reads TGTGCCTGGAGTCCCTTCCCAGCCGGGGAGCTGTTTTTT.

V gene TRBV6-1 combines with J gene TRBJ2-1; no clear D gene. Germline lookup yields CDR1 MNHNS and CDR2 SASEGT. V was cut by 7 bases and J by 7 bases, with 14 bases left in between. This CDR3 region has 13 residues. The DNA of the CDR3 is TGTGCCAGCACTCGACTGTCGTTGAATGAGCAGTTCTTC. It encodes CASTRLSLNEQFF.

The chain uses TRBV27 and TRBJ2-2; 8 bases are shared with TRBD1. The CDR3 consists of 15 residues. With V trimmed by 2 bases and J by 6 bases, 5 bases remained unmatched. CDR1 is MNHEY, CDR2 SMNVEV, per germline (reference sequence). This chain's CDR3 is CASSLIPGGAGELFF. In nucleotides, the CDR3 is TGTGCCAGCAGTTTAATCCCAGGGGGCGCCGGGGAGCTGTTTTTT.

The J gene is TRBJ2-2, the V gene TRBV19, with TRBD2 identical over 8 bases. Trimming removed 3 bases from V and 6 bases from J; junction bases left unmatched: 12. The CDR3 totals 17 residues. CDR1 LNHDA and CDR2 SQIVND come from the germline V gene (reference sequence). The CDR3 DNA reads as TGTGCCAGTAGTATCGTAGGGAGCGGGAGTTCGGCCGGGGAGCTGTTTTTT. It encodes CASSIVGSGSSAGELFF.

The rearrangement joins TRBV6-6 to TRBJ2-7, with a weak D call TRBD2 (6 bases). The CDR3 has 15 amino acids. The V and J ends lost 5 bases and 0 bases respectively, with 14 bases between them. CDR1 is MNHNY and CDR2 is SVGAGI in the germline V gene (reference sequence). The CDR3 region is CASSPLAQSSYEQYF. The CDR3 nucleotides are TGTGCCAGCAGTCCACTAGCTCAGAGCTCCTACGAGCAGTACTTC.

Comments on this clone: The germline gene is not matched at one end of the junction; a read error may be the cause. The rearrangement uses TRBV18 and TRBJ1-1; D not resolved. Germline values: CDR1 KGHSH, CDR2 LQKENI. There are 12 residues in the CDR3. The DNA for the CDR3 is TGTGCCAGCTCTCCACTGAGCACTGAAGCTTTCTTT. Amino acids: CASSPLSTEAFF.

The chain has TRBV10-2 and TRBJ2-7; 7 nucleotides match TRBD1. This CDR3 comprises 13 residues. Germline assignment: CDR1 WSHSY and CDR2 SAAADI. J was trimmed by 0 bases and V by 7 bases; bases with no gene match: 3. CDR3 bases: TGCGCCAGCACCGGACAGGACTCCTACGAGCAGTACTTC. Protein product: CASTGQDSYEQYF.

The chain links TRBV4-2 to TRBJ2-4, with D possibly matching TRBD2 (6 bases). V shed 1 base and J shed 1 base, with 20 bases lying between them. Germline V gene lookup returns CDR1 LGHNA and CDR2 YNFKEQ. The CDR3 loop spans 19 amino acids. The CDR3 DNA is TGTGCCAGCAGCCAAGTAACGGGAGTGGTAGAAGGTGCCAAAAACATTCAGTACTTC. Protein sequence: CASSQVTGVVEGAKNIQYF.

The J gene is TRBJ1-3, the V gene TRBV11-2; 9 bases are shared with TRBD1. With 6 bases clipped from V and 3 bases from J, the junction kept 6 bases outside the gene matches. The CDR3 extends over 15 amino acids. Germline CDR1 reads SGHAT; CDR2 reads FQNNGV. The CDR3 DNA is TGTGCCAGCAGATACGGGACAGGGATTGGAAACACCATATATTTT. It codes for CASRYGTGIGNTIYF.

The gene calls are TRBV27 and TRBJ2-2, with 7 bases identical to TRBD1. The V and J ends lost 7 bases and 6 bases, in that order; junction bases with no gene match: 8. The CDR3 sequence is 14 residues long. Per the germline V gene, CDR1 is MNHEY and CDR2 is SMNVEV (reference sequence). The CDR3 region is CASTDGRGPGELFF. CDR3 DNA sequence: TGTGCCAGCACGGACGGTAGGGGGCCCGGGGAGCTGTTTTTT.

V usage is TRBV21-1 and J usage is TRBJ1-6; the tabulated D call, TRBD1, remains unverified against the DNA. TRBV21-1 is a pseudogene segment. This CDR3 contains 15 residues. CDR3 DNA sequence: TGTGCCAGCAGCAAAGCGGTCAGGGCTAATTCACCCCTCCACTTT. Amino acids: CASSKAVRANSPLHF.

In this sample, this clone turned up once. The chain joins TRBV29-1 to TRBJ2-3, with 9 bases fitting TRBD1. This CDR3 is built from 15 residues. Germline V CDR1 and CDR2: SQVTM, ANQGSEA. The J segment lost 2 bases and the V segment lost 5 bases, leaving 8 bases of the junction unmatched. CDR3 protein: CSVRGNRGPTDTQYF. The CDR3 bases are TGCAGCGTTCGGGGAAACAGGGGGCCCACAGATACGCAGTATTTT.

As regards this clone: Within the sample, other DNA sequences also encode this same CDR3. This chain uses TRBV7-9 with TRBJ2-7; D is possibly TRBD2 (6 bases). In germline, CDR1 is SEHNR, CDR2 FQNEAQ (reference sequence). The ends were cut back, 7 bases at V and 3 bases at J, with 7 bases in the middle. The CDR3 has 11 amino acids. CDR3 residues: CASMGGYEQYF. DNA of the CDR3: TGTGCCAGCATGGGGGGCTACGAGCAGTACTTC.

V is TRBV5-6 and J is TRBJ1-5; D is perhaps TRBD1 (5 bases). Looked up from germline, CDR1 is SGHDT and CDR2 is YYEEEE. The germline V and J ends were trimmed by 4 bases and 5 bases, with 16 bases remaining between them. The CDR3 is 15 residues long. CDR3 protein: CASSAGGGRHQPQHF. CDR3 in DNA: TGTGCCAGCAGCGCCGGGGGGGGGAGGCATCAGCCCCAGCATTTT.

This chain links TRBV18 with TRBJ2-7, with 12 bases identical to TRBD2. The trim removed 3 bases at V and 4 bases at J, leaving 1 base unmatched. The germline V gene has CDR1 KGHSH and CDR2 LQKENI. This CDR3 has 14 residues. Here the CDR3 DNA reads TGTGCCAGCTCACCCACTAGCGGGGGGTACGAGCAGTACTTC. The encoded protein is CASSPTSGGYEQYF.

In its sample, this clone was seen once. The V and J genes are TRBV19 and TRBJ1-4; possible D gene TRBD1, 5 bases. Germline assignment: CDR1 LNHDA and CDR2 SQIVND (reference sequence). This CDR3 region has 14 residues. V was trimmed by 6 bases and J by 0 bases, leaving 8 bases between them. In nucleotides, the CDR3 is TGTGCCAGTAGGGGACTTGCAACTAATGAAAAACTGTTTTTT. It yields the protein CASRGLATNEKLFF.

The chain carries TRBV7-2 and TRBJ2-7; the D is unclear. V dropped 4 bases and J dropped 7 bases, with 8 bases sitting between them. Germline CDR1 is SGHTA and CDR2 is FQGNSA. This CDR3 is built from 11 residues. CDR3 sequence (DNA): TGTGCCAGCAGCTCTTGGCGGGAGCAGTACTTC. The encoded protein is CASSSWREQYF.

The chain carries TRBV9 and TRBJ2-2; D is perhaps TRBD2 (5 bases). V shed 6 bases and J shed 0 bases, with 9 bases lying between them. The CDR3 runs to 14 residues. Per germline, CDR1 SGDLS and CDR2 YYNGEE. In DNA, the CDR3 is TGTGCCAGCAACCGGGATTCGAACACCGGGGAGCTGTTTTTT. Translated: CASNRDSNTGELFF.

The V call is TRBV27, the J call TRBJ1-5; TRBD1 matches at 7 bases. The CDR3 extends over 15 amino acids. Germline V gives CDR1 MNHEY, CDR2 SMNVEV (reference sequence). After removal of 5 bases from V and 7 bases from J, the junction contained 11 bases not matched to a gene. The CDR3 loop is CASSRVSTGAQPQHF. The CDR3 DNA follows: TGTGCCAGCAGTCGCGTATCTACAGGGGCCCAGCCCCAGCATTTT.

The rearrangement links TRBV19 to TRBJ2-2; perhaps TRBD2 as D (5 bases). Trimming took off 2 bases at V and 6 bases at J, with 10 bases between the two ends. Germline V CDR1 and CDR2: LNHDA, SQIVND (reference sequence). The CDR3 sequence is 14 residues long. Written as DNA, the CDR3 is TGTGCCAGTAGTATAACCGGGAAACCCGGGGAGCTGTTTTTT. This gives the protein CASSITGKPGELFF.